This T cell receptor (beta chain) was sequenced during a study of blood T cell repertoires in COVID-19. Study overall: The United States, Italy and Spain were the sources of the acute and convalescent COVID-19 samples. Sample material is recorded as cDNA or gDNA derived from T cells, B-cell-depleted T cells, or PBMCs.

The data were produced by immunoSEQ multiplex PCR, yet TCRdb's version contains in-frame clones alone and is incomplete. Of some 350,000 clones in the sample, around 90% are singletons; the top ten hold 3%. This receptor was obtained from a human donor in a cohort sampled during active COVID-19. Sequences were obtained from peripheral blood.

CDR3 sequence reads: CATSDVSGMGAGELFF. The CDR3 DNA is TGTGCCACCAGTGATGTGAGCGGGATGGGCGCCGGGGAGCTGTTTTTT. The chain combines TRBV24-1 with TRBJ2-2; 7 nucleotides align to TRBD2. The germline V gene has CDR1 KGHDR and CDR2 SFDVKD. The CDR3 extends over 16 amino acids. V shed 3 bases, J shed 6 bases, and the junction held 9 bases outside the gene matches.